Listed here are 24 T cell receptor beta chains from one sample, sequenced in a study of T cells after yellow fever vaccination (dated by TCRdb to about 2019). Receptors were amplified or captured by 5' RACE. The sequencer was an Illumina HiSeq 2500. TCRdb reprocessed the public reads (quality trimming at Q25 with fastp, clone calling with MiXCR) and kept in-frame beta chains. Rows are unified per CDR3 protein, each entry keeping the most common DNA and genes. The sample includes hundreds of thousands of distinct CDR3 sequences, with about 12% observed a single time. The ten largest clones capture 15% of the sample. Per the publication, the treatment or condition label means: live attenuated yellow fever vaccine strain. Here the sequenced sample was PBMCs, taken on the day of the yellow fever booster vaccination. Receptor source: a man under 40 who received the YFV17D yellow fever vaccine.

The sample holds many counts of this clonotype. This CDR3 is CSVVRSHEQYF. CDR3 nucleotide sequence: TGCAGCGTTGTGAGGTCCCACGAGCAGTACTTC. The genes are TRBV29-1 and TRBJ2-7; D is ambiguous. This CDR3 spans 11 amino acids. Germline V gives CDR1 SQVTM, CDR2 ANQGSEA. V lost 4 bases to trimming and J lost 5 bases, with 9 bases between them.

This chain joins TRBV3-1 and TRBJ1-5; D is perhaps TRBD1 (5 bases). Trimming left V 4 bases short and J 2 bases short, with 9 bases between. There are 14 residues in the CDR3. Per germline, CDR1 LGHDT and CDR2 YNNKEL (reference sequence). CDR3 region: CASSRGAGNQPQHF. The CDR3 DNA is TGTGCCAGCAGCCGAGGGGCCGGCAATCAGCCCCAGCATTTT.

This clonotype has only a few counts. This chain joins TRBV9 and TRBJ1-1, with a weak D call TRBD1 (6 bases). Germline CDR1 is SGDLS and CDR2 is YYNGEE. V was cut by 0 bases and J by 4 bases, with 13 bases left in between. The CDR3 has 15 residues. The CDR3 loop reads CASSVAGVRGTEAFF. The DNA of the CDR3 is TGTGCCAGCAGCGTAGCGGGGGTCAGGGGCACTGAAGCTTTCTTT. The complete variable domain, with remaining parts taken from reference TRBV9 and TRBJ1-1, reads DSGVTQTPKHLITATGQRVTLRCSPRSGDLSVYWYQQSLDQGLQFLIQYYNGEERAKGNILERFSAQQFPDLHSELNLSSLELGDSALYFCASSVAGVRGTEAFFGQGTRLTVV.

The chain employs TRBV20-1 and TRBJ2-7; D call uncertain. V was shortened by 3 bases and J by 0 bases, with 9 bases between the two germline ends. This CDR3 is 13 amino acids long. Looked up from germline, CDR1 is DFQATT and CDR2 is SNEGSKA (reference sequence). CDR3 loop: CSASSRISYEQYF. DNA of the CDR3: TGCAGTGCTAGTTCCAGAATCTCCTACGAGCAGTACTTC.

The chain has TRBV29-1 and TRBJ2-1; 8 bases line up with TRBD1. Germline lookup yields CDR1 SQVTM and CDR2 ANQGSEA. V was clipped by 1 base and J by 4 bases; unmatched bases: 6. This CDR3 is built from 15 residues. This CDR3 is CSVEGMDRVYNEQFF. CDR3 nucleotide sequence: TGCAGCGTTGAAGGGATGGACAGGGTTTACAATGAGCAGTTCTTC.

This clonotype was detected only a few times. The chain employs TRBV12-3 or TRBV12-4 and TRBJ2-2; 10 positions agree with TRBD2. CDR3 length equals 14 residues. After removal of 6 bases from V and 4 bases from J, the junction contained 2 bases not matched to a gene. CDR3 coding DNA: TGTGCCAGCAGGGTAGCGGGAGGCACCGGGGAGCTGTTTTTT. Translated: CASRVAGGTGELFF.

There are a few counts of this clonotype. The chain employs TRBV4-3 and TRBJ1-1; D remains ambiguous. From germline, CDR1 is LGHNA and CDR2 YSLEER. This CDR3 is 15 amino acids long. V was pared by 4 bases and J by 0 bases, with 12 bases between. DNA for the CDR3: TGCGCCAGCAGCCGAGCAACTCACGTGAACACTGAAGCTTTCTTT. Its protein product is CASSRATHVNTEAFF.

This clonotype was detected a few times. The chain couples TRBV3-1 to TRBJ1-1; TRBD1 is a possible D gene (5 bases). CDR1 and CDR2 (germline): LGHDT, YNNKEL (reference sequence). V was cut by 0 bases and J by 6 bases, with 20 bases left in between. This CDR3 contains 17 residues. CDR3 coding DNA: TGTGCCAGCAGCCAAGAAGAAGAACAGGCCCCGGGGGCTGAAGCTTTCTTT. Encoded protein: CASSQEEEQAPGAEAFF.

Only a few counts were recorded for this clonotype. The genes are TRBV7-9 and TRBJ2-7; D is uncertain. V dropped 2 bases and J dropped 6 bases, with 5 bases sitting between them. Germline CDR1 and CDR2: SEHNR and FQNEAQ (reference sequence). CDR3 length: 11 amino acids. The CDR3 DNA reads as TGTGCCAGCAGCTTACTGGCCGAGCAGTACTTC. This gives the protein CASSLLAEQYF.

The chain recombines TRBV25-1 with TRBJ2-3; no firm D call. V dropped 5 bases and J dropped 4 bases, with 13 bases sitting between them. This CDR3 is built from 14 residues. Germline CDR1 and CDR2: MGHDK and SYGVNS. The CDR3 bases are TGTGCCAGCAGTTTGGGGAAGAGCGCAGATACGCAGTATTTT. It encodes CASSLGKSADTQYF.

The chain employs TRBV5-1 and TRBJ1-1, with TRBD1 as a possible D gene (5 bases). CDR3 size: 14 residues. Per germline, CDR1 SGHRS and CDR2 YFSETQ. V was shortened by 2 bases and J by 4 bases, with 12 bases between the two germline ends. DNA of the CDR3: TGCGCCAGCAGCTTCGAGGGGCGAGGCACTGAAGCTTTCTTT. Translation: CASSFEGRGTEAFF.

V and J are TRBV20-1 and TRBJ1-1, with D tentatively TRBD1 (6 bases). From germline, CDR1 is DFQATT and CDR2 SNEGSKA (reference sequence). This CDR3 has 14 residues. V was shortened by 5 bases and J by 3 bases, with 16 bases between the two germline ends. The CDR3 loop reads CSAPRSGGHTEAFF. In DNA form, the CDR3 reads TGCAGTGCTCCCAGGTCGGGGGGCCACACTGAAGCTTTCTTT.

The chain links TRBV27 to TRBJ1-1, with TRBD1 as a possible D gene (6 bases). The CDR3 has 12 amino acids. Germline V gene data show CDR1 as MNHEY and CDR2 as SMNVEV (reference sequence). Trimming removed 6 bases at V and 11 bases at J, with 16 bases between. The CDR3 is CASSRTGSRAFF. For the CDR3, the DNA is TGTGCCAGCAGCCGTACAGGGTCCCGGGCTTTCTTT.

The rearrangement uses TRBV7-2 and TRBJ1-5, with D hard to call. CDR1 and CDR2 (germline): SGHTA, FQGNSA. The ends were cut back, 1 base at V and 4 bases at J, with 8 bases in the middle. This CDR3 comprises 14 residues. CDR3 region: CASSLVSTNQPQHF. The CDR3 nucleotides are TGTGCCAGCAGCTTAGTTAGCACTAATCAGCCCCAGCATTTT.

The genes are TRBV29-1 and TRBJ1-2, with D unresolved. Trimming took off 4 bases at V and 8 bases at J, with 14 bases between the two ends. The CDR3 has 12 residues. The germline V gene encodes CDR1 SQVTM and CDR2 ANQGSEA. CDR3 coding DNA: TGCAGCGTTGTTCGGGTCGACGGAGGCTACACCTTC. This codes for CSVVRVDGGYTF.

The chain links TRBV7-2 to TRBJ1-6; possibly TRBD1 for D (5 bases). CDR3 size: 14 residues. With 8 bases removed from V and 7 bases from J, the gap between germline ends came to 15 bases. CDR1 is SGHTA, CDR2 FQGNSA, per germline. Here the CDR3 reads CASRQLPRNSPLHF. The CDR3 bases are TGTGCCAGCCGACAGCTACCCCGAAATTCACCCCTCCACTTT.

This clonotype was seen only a few times. V and J are TRBV4-3 and TRBJ2-7, with TRBD2 identical over 14 bases. Germline assignment: CDR1 LGHNA and CDR2 YSLEER. The CDR3 runs 16 residues. V dropped 0 bases and J dropped 6; count of bases not matched to a gene: 4. CDR3 in amino acids: CASSQDTGTSGSEQYF. CDR3 DNA sequence: TGCGCCAGCAGCCAAGATACAGGGACTAGCGGGAGCGAGCAGTACTTC.

This clonotype was counted between two and nine times. The rearrangement joins TRBV28 to TRBJ2-5; 8 bases are a match to TRBD1. The CDR3 extends over 15 amino acids. The germline CDR1 and CDR2 sequences are MDHEN and SYDVKM. V was pared by 4 bases and J by 5 bases, with 9 bases of the junction left unmatched. CDR3 protein: CASSSRQGKVETQYF. CDR3 coding DNA: TGTGCCAGCAGTTCGCGACAGGGGAAAGTTGAGACCCAGTACTTC.

This clonotype was seen a few times. The rearrangement links TRBV5-4 to TRBJ2-5; TRBD1 matches 8 bases. Trimming cost V 0 bases and J 0 bases; bases outside gene matches: 7. The CDR3 is 17 residues long. Looked up from germline, CDR1 is SGHNT and CDR2 is YYREEE (reference sequence). The CDR3 protein is CASSLGQGSPNQETQYF. The CDR3 DNA reads TGTGCCAGCAGCTTGGGACAGGGGAGCCCTAACCAAGAGACCCAGTACTTC.

V gene TRBV7-2 combines with J gene TRBJ1-6, with a possible D match to TRBD1 (5 bases). Germline loops: CDR1 SGHTA, CDR2 FQGNSA. The CDR3 consists of 14 residues. Trimming took off 6 bases at V and 7 bases at J, with 13 bases between the two ends. This CDR3 is CASSQQDKNSPLHF. The CDR3 coding sequence is TGTGCCAGCAGTCAACAGGATAAGAATTCACCCCTCCACTTT. Filled out from reference TRBV7-2 and TRBJ1-6, the complete variable domain reads GAGVSQSPSNKVTEKGKDVELRCDPISGHTALYWYRQSLGQGLEFLIYFQGNSAPDKSGLPSDRFSAERTGGSVSTLTIQRTQQEDSAVYLCASSQQDKNSPLHFGNGTRLTVT.

The chain links TRBV30 to TRBJ2-2; D remains unclear. Germline CDR1 is GTSNPN and CDR2 is SVGIG (reference sequence). The CDR3 extends over 14 amino acids. Between the trimmed V and J ends, which lost 3 bases and 4 bases, there was a span of 12 bases. The CDR3, as DNA: TGTGCCTGGAGCGTAGGACCTGGCACCGGGGAGCTGTTTTTT. It is translated as CAWSVGPGTGELFF.

This rearrangement joins TRBV4-2 to TRBJ2-1; perhaps D is TRBD1 or TRBD2 (5 bases each). CDR3 length: 14 amino acids. Germline assignment: CDR1 LGHNA and CDR2 YNFKEQ. V dropped 8 bases and J dropped 4 bases, with 15 bases sitting between them. The CDR3 protein is CASGPGLRYNEQFF. The CDR3 region has the DNA TGTGCCAGCGGCCCGGGGCTCCGATACAATGAGCAGTTCTTC.

Only a few counts were recorded for this clonotype. V gene TRBV20-1 combines with J gene TRBJ2-3, with D possibly TRBD2 on 6 matching bases. In germline, CDR1 is DFQATT, CDR2 SNEGSKA (reference sequence). Trimming took off 6 bases at V and 1 base at J, with 14 bases between the two ends. The CDR3 has 14 amino acids. CDR3 bases: TGCAGTGCCCAAGTCGGGGGACGCACAGATACGCAGTATTTT. Its translation: CSAQVGGRTDTQYF.

This clonotype was seen at least ten times. The chain couples TRBV11-2 to TRBJ2-3, with TRBD2 matching 8 bases. The germline V gene has CDR1 SGHAT and CDR2 FQNNGV. The CDR3 has 15 residues. With 3 bases clipped from V and 4 bases from J, the junction kept 6 bases outside the gene matches. CDR3 protein: CASSFSGMNPDTQYF. CDR3 DNA: TGTGCCAGCAGCTTTAGCGGGATGAACCCAGATACGCAGTATTTT.